This TCR beta chain was retrieved from a study of long-term antiretroviral therapy in people with HIV. Study results and limitations: Clones showing expansion before ART dominated the repertoire at all time points.

Without exception, participants with HIV were treated in the United States. The assay used was immunoSEQ (version v3.0), run at survey level. The assay was immunoSEQ multiplex PCR, and TCRdb's table has in-frame clones only and misses some. The sample records roughly 18,000 clones, 91% being singletons. About this clone itself: What it recognizes is unknown.

The length of the CDR3 is 12 residues. Trimming left V 8 bases short and J 16 bases short, with 20 bases between. CDR1 is MDHEN and CDR2 is SYDVKM in the germline V gene. The gene calls are TRBV28 and TRBJ1-4; possibly TRBD1 for D (5 bases). This material consisted of unsorted PBMCs, taken 3 years after starting antiretroviral therapy. This TCR came from a man in his forties or fifties with HIV. The CDR3 coding sequence is TGTGCCAGCTCTCGGGGCAGGGAGAAGGGGTTTTTT. Encoded protein: CASSRGREKGFF.